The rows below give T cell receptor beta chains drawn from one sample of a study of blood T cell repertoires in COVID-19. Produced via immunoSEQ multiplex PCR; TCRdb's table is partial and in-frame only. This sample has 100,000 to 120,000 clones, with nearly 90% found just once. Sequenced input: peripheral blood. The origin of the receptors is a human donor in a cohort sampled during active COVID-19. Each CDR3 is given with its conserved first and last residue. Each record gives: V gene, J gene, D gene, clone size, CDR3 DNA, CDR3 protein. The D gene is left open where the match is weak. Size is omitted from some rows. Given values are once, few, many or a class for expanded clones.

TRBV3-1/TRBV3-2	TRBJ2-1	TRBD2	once	TGTGCCAGCAGCCCCCCGACTAGCGGGAGTCCTGAGCAGTTCTTC	CASSPPTSGSPEQFF
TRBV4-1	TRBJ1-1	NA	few	TGCGCCAGCAGCGGATTACAGGGAGTGAACACTGAAGCTTTCTTT	CASSGLQGVNTEAFF
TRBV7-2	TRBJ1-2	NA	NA	TGTGCCAGCAGCCCAGTCTTTGGCGGCTATGGCTACACCTTC	CASSPVFGGYGYTF
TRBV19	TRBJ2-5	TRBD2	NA	TGTGCCAGTAGTATTATGGGACTAGCGGGAGTCGAGACCCAGTACTTC	CASSIMGLAGVETQYF
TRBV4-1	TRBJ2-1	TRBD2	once	TGCGCCAGCAGCCAGGGGACTAGCGCCAACAATGAGCAGTTCTTC	CASSQGTSANNEQFF
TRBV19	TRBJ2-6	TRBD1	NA	TGTGCCAGTACCCAGGGACAGGGAATATACGGGGCCAACGTCCTGACTTTC	CASTQGQGIYGANVLTF
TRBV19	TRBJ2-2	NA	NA	TGTGCCAGTAGGAATACTAGAGACACCGGGGAGCTGTTTTTT	CASRNTRDTGELFF
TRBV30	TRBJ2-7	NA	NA	TGTGCCTGGAGTGTGGGGGGGCGGCTTCACGAGCAGTACTTC	CAWSVGGRLHEQYF
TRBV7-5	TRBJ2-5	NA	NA	TGTGCCAGAGATTTGGGCGGGGGGGCACGAGAGACCCAGTACTTC	CARDLGGGARETQYF
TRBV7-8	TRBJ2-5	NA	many	TGTGCCAGCAGCTTAGGCTCAGGGCGAGAGACCCAGTACTTC	CASSLGSGRETQYF
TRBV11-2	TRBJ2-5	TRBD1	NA	TGTGCCAGCAGCCCAGACAGGGTATGGGAGACCCAGTACTTC	CASSPDRVWETQYF
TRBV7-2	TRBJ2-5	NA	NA	TGTGCCAGCACGTTGGGACTTCAAGAGACCCAGTACTTC	CASTLGLQETQYF
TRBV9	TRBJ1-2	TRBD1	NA	TGTGCCAGCAGCGTCGGGACAGGAGCCTCCTATGGCTACACCTTC	CASSVGTGASYGYTF
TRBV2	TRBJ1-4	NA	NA	TGTGCCAGCAGCCCGGTGGCGGCTGAAAAACTGTTTTTT	CASSPVAAEKLFF
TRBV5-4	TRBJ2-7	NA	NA	TGTGCCAGCAGCTTTGGCCAGGGGCCCTACGAGCAGTACTTC	CASSFGQGPYEQYF
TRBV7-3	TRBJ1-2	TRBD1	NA	TGTGCCAGCAGCTTACAGCCCGTGAGGCGCGGCGCGGGACAGGGTCATTTTGGCTACACCTTC	CASSLQPVRRGAGQGHFGYTF
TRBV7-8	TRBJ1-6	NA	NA	TGTGCCAGCAGCTCCATCCATAATTCACCCCTCCACTTT	CASSSIHNSPLHF
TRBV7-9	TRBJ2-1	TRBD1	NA	TGTGCCAGCAGCTCCGAGGACAGGGGGCGGTGGTCCTACAATGAGCAGTTCTTC	CASSSEDRGRWSYNEQFF
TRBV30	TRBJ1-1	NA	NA	TGTGCCGGGAATATCCGGTCCCGGAACACTGAAGCTTTCTTT	CAGNIRSRNTEAFF
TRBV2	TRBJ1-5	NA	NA	TGTGCCAGCAGTCGGACATCGGGTGGCAATCAGCCCCAGCATTTT	CASSRTSGGNQPQHF
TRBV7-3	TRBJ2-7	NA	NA	TGTGCCAGCAGCTTAATGGGTGGGGGGACCTACGAGCAGTACTTC	CASSLMGGGTYEQYF
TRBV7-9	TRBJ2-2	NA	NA	TGTGCCAGCAGCTTAAGTGAGAGAACCGGGGAGCTGTTTTTT	CASSLSERTGELFF
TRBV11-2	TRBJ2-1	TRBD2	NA	TGTGCCAGCAGCTTAGTAATAGCGGGAGGCCCGACGGGGGGCAATGAGCAGTTCTTC	CASSLVIAGGPTGGNEQFF
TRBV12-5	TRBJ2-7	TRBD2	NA	TGTGCTAGTGGTTTGGTACTTTCAGGCGGGGGCGAGCAGTACTTC	CASGLVLSGGGEQYF
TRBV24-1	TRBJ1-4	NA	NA	TGTGCCACCAGTGAGTCCCAGGGGAAGAACGAAAAACTGTTTTTT	CATSESQGKNEKLFF
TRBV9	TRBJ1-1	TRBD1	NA	TGTGCCAGCAGCTTACAGGGGAGTAACACTGAAGCTTTCTTT	CASSLQGSNTEAFF
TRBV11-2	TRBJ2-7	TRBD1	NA	TGTGCCAGCAGCTCTTATCCCAGGGGGCAGTCCTACGAGCAGTACTTC	CASSSYPRGQSYEQYF
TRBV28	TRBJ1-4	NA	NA	TGTGCCAGCAGTTCCCTTGGAACAGGAACAACTAATGAAAAACTGTTTTTT	CASSSLGTGTTNEKLFF
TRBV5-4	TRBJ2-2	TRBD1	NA	TGTGCCAGCAGCTCTGGACAGGGTCGATCGACCGGGGAGCTGTTTTTT	CASSSGQGRSTGELFF
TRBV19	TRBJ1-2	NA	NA	TGTGCCAGTAGGAGGGGAGGCTCATTCCTCGCTAACTATGGCTACACCTTC	CASRRGGSFLANYGYTF
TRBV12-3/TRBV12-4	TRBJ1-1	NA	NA	TGTGCCAGCAGTTTAACAGTTGAAGCTTTCTTT	CASSLTVEAFF
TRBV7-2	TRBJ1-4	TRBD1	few	TGTGCCAGCAGCTTAGTCGGGACAGTCGGGAATGAAAAACTGTTTTTT	CASSLVGTVGNEKLFF
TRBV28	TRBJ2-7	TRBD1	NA	TGTGCCAGCAGTTTATCGTGGCAGGGGGAGTACTTC	CASSLSWQGEYF
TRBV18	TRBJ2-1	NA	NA	TGTGCCAGCTCACCACCATTGTCGCTCCGGGGAGGCCATGAGCAGTTCTTC	CASSPPLSLRGGHEQFF
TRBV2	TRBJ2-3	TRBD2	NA	TGTGCCAGCTCCCCGGGAGGCGGGGGTGGCACAGATACGCAGTATTTT	CASSPGGGGGTDTQYF
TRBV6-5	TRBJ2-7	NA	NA	TGTGCCAGCACCCTAACTCCACAGGGATCGGGGGAGCAGTACTTC	CASTLTPQGSGEQYF
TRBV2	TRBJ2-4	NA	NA	TGTGCCAGCAGTGAATCAGAAAACATTCAGTACTTC	CASSESENIQYF
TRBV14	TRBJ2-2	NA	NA	TGTGCCAGCAGCCCGTACAGGGAATCCACCGGGGAGCTGTTTTTT	CASSPYRESTGELFF
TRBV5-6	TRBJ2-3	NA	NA	TGTGCCAGCAGCGCAGTACTAGCTCCGTCCACAGATACGCAGTATTTT	CASSAVLAPSTDTQYF
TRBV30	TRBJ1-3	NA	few	TGTGCCTGTTCCCGGGGGACTGTGGCTGGAAACACCATATATTTT	CACSRGTVAGNTIYF
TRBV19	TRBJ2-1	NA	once	TGTGCCAGTAGTATCAAACTAGCAGGCGAGCAGTTCTTC	CASSIKLAGEQFF
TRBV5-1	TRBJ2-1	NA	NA	TGCGCCAGCAGCTTGTATCCTTCCCGCTTAGGAAGGGGCGTAGGGAATGAGCAGTTCTTC	CASSLYPSRLGRGVGNEQFF
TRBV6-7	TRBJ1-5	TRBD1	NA	TGTGCCAGCAGTCACGGCTCGGGACAGGGCACAAATCGAGATTATCAGCCCCAGCATTTT	CASSHGSGQGTNRDYQPQHF
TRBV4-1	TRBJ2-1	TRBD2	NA	TGCGCCAGCAGCCATGCCACAGGGACTAGCGGGGGGCACAATGAGCAGTTCTTC	CASSHATGTSGGHNEQFF
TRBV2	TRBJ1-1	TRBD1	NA	TGTGCCAGCAGTATGGACAGGGGGCTTACTGAAGCTTTCTTT	CASSMDRGLTEAFF